The entry below describes one TCR beta chain. Alongside a J-beta primer mix, a sample-barcoded 5' primer served in a second PCR lasting about 7 to 12 cycles. TCRdb independently ran MiXCR on the 5' RACE reads; one entry per CDR3 protein. The sample has about 750,000 distinct CDR3 sequences; roughly 50% are singletons. The sample originates from a study of blood T cells in healthy people across ages. CDR3 length: 17 residues. Germline CDR1 MNHEY, CDR2 SMNVEV (reference sequence). Trimming pared 5 bases from V and 6 bases from J, leaving 23 bases between. The receptor comes from a man older than 75 in good health. The chain couples TRBV27 to TRBJ2-1; D may be TRBD2 (5 bases). The sequenced sample was blood. CDR3 sequence (DNA): TGTGCCAGCAGTCTGGACGGGGTTCACGCTCGTACCAATGAGCAGTTCTTC. This sequence encodes CASSLDGVHARTNEQFF.